This TCR beta chain was sequenced in a study of graft-versus-host responses after intestinal transplantation. Regarding this clone: Its target is unknown.

The CDR3 runs to 17 residues. Germline-derived CDR1 and CDR2 are MNHNS and SASEGT. V was shortened by 4 bases and J by 8 bases, with 24 bases between the two germline ends. Sequencing was performed with immunoSEQ multiplex PCR; in TCRdb, only in-frame clones are kept and a portion is missing. The sample carries about 90,000 clones, around 90% recorded once. The sequencing here drew on unstimulated CD4+ T cells sorted from spleen or lymph node cells, taken before transplant. The sequence was collected from a human donor who was the organ donor for an intestinal transplant. The chain uses TRBV6-1 and TRBJ1-5, with a possible D match to TRBD1 (6 bases). This CDR3 is CASSGAWGGGGSEPQHF. DNA of the CDR3: TGTGCCAGCAGTGGGGCTTGGGGGGGAGGGGGTTCTGAGCCCCAGCATTTT.